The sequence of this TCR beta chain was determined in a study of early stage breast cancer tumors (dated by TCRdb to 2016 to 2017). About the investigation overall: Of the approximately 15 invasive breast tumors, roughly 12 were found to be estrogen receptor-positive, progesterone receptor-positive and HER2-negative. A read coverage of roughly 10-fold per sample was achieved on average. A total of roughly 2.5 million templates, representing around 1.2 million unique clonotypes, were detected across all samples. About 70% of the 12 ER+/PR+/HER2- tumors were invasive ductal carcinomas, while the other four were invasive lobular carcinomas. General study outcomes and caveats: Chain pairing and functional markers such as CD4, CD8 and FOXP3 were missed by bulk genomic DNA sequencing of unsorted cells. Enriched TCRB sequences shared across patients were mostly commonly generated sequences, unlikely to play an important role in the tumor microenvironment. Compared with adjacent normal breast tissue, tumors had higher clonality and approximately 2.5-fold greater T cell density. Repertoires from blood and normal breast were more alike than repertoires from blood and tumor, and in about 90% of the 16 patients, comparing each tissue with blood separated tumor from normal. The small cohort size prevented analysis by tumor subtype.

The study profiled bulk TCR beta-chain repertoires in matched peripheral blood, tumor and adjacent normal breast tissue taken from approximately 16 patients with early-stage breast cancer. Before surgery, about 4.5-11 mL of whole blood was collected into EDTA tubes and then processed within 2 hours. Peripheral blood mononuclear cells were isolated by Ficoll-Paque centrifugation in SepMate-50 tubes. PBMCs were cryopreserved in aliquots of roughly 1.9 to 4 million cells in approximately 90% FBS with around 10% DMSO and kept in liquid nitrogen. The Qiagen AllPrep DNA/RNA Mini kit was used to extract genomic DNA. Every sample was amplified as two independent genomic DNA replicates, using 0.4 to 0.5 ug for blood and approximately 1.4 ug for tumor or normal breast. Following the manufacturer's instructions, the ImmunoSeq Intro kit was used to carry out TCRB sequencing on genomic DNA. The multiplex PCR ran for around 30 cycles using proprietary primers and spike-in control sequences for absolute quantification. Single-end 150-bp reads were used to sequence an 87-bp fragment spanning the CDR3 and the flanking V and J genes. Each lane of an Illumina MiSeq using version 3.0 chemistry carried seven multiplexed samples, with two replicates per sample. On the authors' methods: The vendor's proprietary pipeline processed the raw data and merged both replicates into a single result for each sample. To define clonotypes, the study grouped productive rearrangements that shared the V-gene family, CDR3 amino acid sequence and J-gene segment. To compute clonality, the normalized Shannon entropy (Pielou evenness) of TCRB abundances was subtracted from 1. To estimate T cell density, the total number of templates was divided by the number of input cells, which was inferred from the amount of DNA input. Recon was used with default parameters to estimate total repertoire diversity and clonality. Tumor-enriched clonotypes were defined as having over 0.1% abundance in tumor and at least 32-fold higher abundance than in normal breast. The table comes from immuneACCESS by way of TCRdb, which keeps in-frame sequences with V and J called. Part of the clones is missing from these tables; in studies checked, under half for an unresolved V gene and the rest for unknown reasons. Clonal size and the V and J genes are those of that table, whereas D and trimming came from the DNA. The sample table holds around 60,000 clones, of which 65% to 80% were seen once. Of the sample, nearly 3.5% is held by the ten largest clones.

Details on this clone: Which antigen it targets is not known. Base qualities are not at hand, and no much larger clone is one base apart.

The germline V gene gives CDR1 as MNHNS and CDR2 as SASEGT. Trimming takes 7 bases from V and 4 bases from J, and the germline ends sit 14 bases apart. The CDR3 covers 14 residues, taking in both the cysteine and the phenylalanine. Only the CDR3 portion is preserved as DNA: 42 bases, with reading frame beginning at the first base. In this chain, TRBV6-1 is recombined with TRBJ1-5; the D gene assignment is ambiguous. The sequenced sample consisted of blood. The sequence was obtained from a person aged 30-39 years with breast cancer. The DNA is TGTGCCAGCATGGCGGCAGGAAAAAATCAGCCCCAGCATTTT. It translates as CASMAAGKNQPQHF.